This TCR beta chain was sequenced in a study of OX40 agonist ivuxolimab in advanced cancers. With respect to this clone: This CDR3 is also generated by other DNA sequences in the sample.

Assay: immunoSEQ multiplex PCR; the TCRdb copy retains only in-frame clones and omits some. Of 48,000 or so clones in the sample, around nine tenths are singletons; the top ten hold around 6.7%. The TCR originated in an adult with an advanced solid tumor such as melanoma, head and neck, liver or kidney cancer. The sample here was CD4+ or CD8+ T cells sorted from blood, taken in a trial of the OX40 agonist ivuxolimab.

CDR3 protein: CASSYSGGTGNTIYF. The CDR3 nucleotides are TGTGCCAGCAGTTACTCGGGGGGAACTGGAAACACCATATATTTT. This rearrangement joins TRBV6-5 to TRBJ1-3, with D possibly matching TRBD1 (5 bases). The CDR3 is 15 amino acids. Germline values: CDR1 MNHEY, CDR2 SVGAGI. V lost 0 bases to trimming and J lost 2 bases, with 8 bases between them.